The 16 T cell receptor beta chains below were found in one sample sequenced in a study of naive and memory T cell subsets. A UMI-containing oligonucleotide was joined by 3' ligation to the TCR cDNA template. Amplification of ligated cDNA took four PCR rounds with SP2 and nested alpha and beta constant primers. TCRdb used MiXCR to reprocess the 5' RACE reads, holding one entry per CDR3 protein. Of tens of thousands of distinct CDR3 sequences detected, over 7% appear once; the ten largest clones hold 8% to 10%. These receptors were obtained from a male donor in good health.

This clonotype was observed at least ten times. This chain joins TRBV5-1 and TRBJ2-7; 9 bases are shared with TRBD1. The CDR3 runs to 15 residues. V dropped 0 bases and J dropped 2; count of bases not matched to a gene: 3. Germline V CDR1 and CDR2: SGHRS, YFSETQ. For the CDR3, the DNA is TGCGCCAGCAGCTTGGGCGGGACAGGGACCTACGAGCAGTACTTC. Translating it yields CASSLGGTGTYEQYF.

This clonotype was recorded a few times. CDR3 amino acids: CASSPGDYSNQPQHF. The CDR3, as DNA: TGCGCCAGCAGCCCCGGGGACTATAGCAATCAGCCCCAGCATTTT. The chain combines TRBV4-1 with TRBJ1-5, with a weak D call TRBD1 (5 bases). Trimming shortened V by 4 bases and J by 0 bases, and 10 bases separated the two germline ends. CDR1 is MGHRA and CDR2 is YSYEKL in the germline V gene. The CDR3 contains 15 residues.

At least ten counts were recorded for this clonotype. This chain uses TRBV5-4 with TRBJ2-3; TRBD2 might be the D (6 bases). Between the trimmed V and J ends, which lost 0 bases and 5 bases, there was a span of 16 bases. The V gene's germline CDR1 is SGHNT and CDR2 YYREEE (reference sequence). CDR3 size: 16 residues. In DNA, the CDR3 is TGTGCCAGCAGCTTGGAAGGAGGGGCGCTCCGAGATACGCAGTATTTT. Translation gives CASSLEGGALRDTQYF.

The V gene is TRBV20-1, the J gene TRBJ2-1, with TRBD2 matching over 12 bases. Trimming cost V 0 bases and J 8 bases; bases outside gene matches: 8. The CDR3 length is 16 residues. The germline gives CDR1 DFQATT, CDR2 SNEGSKA (reference sequence). The CDR3 loop reads CSARDRGTSGRHEQFF. The CDR3 region has the DNA TGCAGTGCTAGAGATCGGGGGACTAGCGGGCGGCATGAGCAGTTCTTC.

This clonotype was counted many times. This chain joins TRBV10-3 and TRBJ2-5; TRBD1 agrees at 12 bases. With V trimmed by 7 bases and J by 2 bases, 11 bases remained unmatched. The CDR3 has 17 amino acids. The germline CDR1 and CDR2 sequences are ENHRY and SYGVKD. In DNA form, the CDR3 reads TGTGCCATCATGCCGGGACAGGGGGCAGAAAGTCAAGAGACCCAGTACTTC. Translated: CAIMPGQGAESQETQYF.

In this sample, this clonotype turned up many times. This rearrangement joins TRBV4-1 to TRBJ1-1; D is possibly TRBD1 (5 bases). CDR3 length: 15 residues. CDR1 is MGHRA, CDR2 YSYEKL, per germline. V shed 1 base and J shed 4 bases, with 13 bases lying between them. CDR3: CASSQVVGGITEAFF. CDR3 nucleotide sequence: TGCGCCAGCAGCCAAGTGGTTGGGGGGATCACTGAAGCTTTCTTT.

This clonotype was picked up a small number of times. This sequence joins TRBV14 and TRBJ2-2; D not resolved. The CDR3 runs to 13 residues. The V and J ends lost 4 bases and 6 bases respectively, with 9 bases between them. Looked up from germline, CDR1 is SGHDN and CDR2 is FVKESK. DNA of the CDR3: TGTGCCAGCAGCCCGCAACCCCCCGGGGAGCTGTTTTTT. The encoded protein is CASSPQPPGELFF. Drawing the rest from reference TRBV14 and TRBJ2-2, the complete variable domain is EAGVTQFPSHSVIEKGQTVTLRCDPISGHDNLYWYRRVMGKEIKFLLHFVKESKQDESGMPNNRFLAERTGGTYSTLKVQPAELEDSGVYFCASSPQPPGELFFGEGSRLTVL.

The table lists this clonotype with a few counts. V and J are TRBV29-1 and TRBJ2-1; tentatively, D is TRBD2 (6 bases). In germline, CDR1 is SQVTM, CDR2 ANQGSEA. The V end lost 2 bases, the J end lost 0 bases, and 14 bases lay between the germline ends. The CDR3 runs 16 residues. The CDR3 DNA follows: TGCAGCGTTGAACCTCTAGCCGGGAGCTCCTACAATGAGCAGTTCTTC. Protein: CSVEPLAGSSYNEQFF.

This clonotype was counted only a few times. This chain connects TRBV5-1 to TRBJ2-7; D is unresolved. The CDR3 extends over 11 amino acids. From germline, CDR1 is SGHRS and CDR2 YFSETQ. Trimming pared 4 bases from V and 5 bases from J, leaving 7 bases between. CDR3 DNA: TGCGCCAGCAGCCCCCACGACGAGCAGTACTTC. This encodes CASSPHDEQYF.

This clonotype was recorded many times. The chain uses TRBV2 and TRBJ2-3; tentatively, D is TRBD2 (7 bases). The germline V gene encodes CDR1 SNHLY and CDR2 FYNNEI. V lost 3 bases to trimming and J lost 0 bases, with 19 bases between them. The CDR3 loop spans 18 amino acids. CDR3 DNA sequence: TGTGCCAGCAGTGAGCAGCGGCACGGGGGGCTTAGCACAGATACGCAGTATTTT. It encodes CASSEQRHGGLSTDTQYF.

The chain combines TRBV3-1 with TRBJ2-1; 11 bases are a match to TRBD2. Per germline, CDR1 LGHDT and CDR2 YNNKEL (reference sequence). J lost 9 bases, V lost 3 bases, and 7 bases had no gene match. CDR3 size: 15 residues. CDR3 protein: CASSHLAGGPGEQFF. CDR3 DNA: TGTGCCAGCAGCCACTTAGCGGGAGGGCCTGGTGAGCAGTTCTTC.

This clonotype was detected ten times or more. J is TRBJ1-2 and V is TRBV4-1; D gene ambiguous. The CDR3 sequence is 17 residues long. Trimming removed 0 bases at V and 4 bases at J, with 18 bases between. Germline lookup yields CDR1 MGHRA and CDR2 YSYEKL. DNA of the CDR3: TGCGCCAGCAGCCAAGATCTCTTAGGGCCGAGCCTCTATGGCTACACCTTC. Translated, it gives CASSQDLLGPSLYGYTF.

This clonotype was detected only a few times. V gene TRBV27 combines with J gene TRBJ2-2; D may correspond to TRBD1 or TRBD2 (6 bases each). The V gene lost 2 bases and the J gene lost 7 bases, with 20 bases spanning the gap. CDR1 and CDR2 (germline): MNHEY, SMNVEV (reference sequence). CDR3 length equals 17 residues. The DNA for the CDR3 is TGTGCCAGCAGTTTAAGGGGGGCGGGGACGCAGGTCGGGGAGCTGTTTTTT. Translated, it gives CASSLRGAGTQVGELFF.

This clonotype came up a few times. This rearrangement joins TRBV30 to TRBJ1-5, with a weak D call TRBD1 (5 bases). There are 13 residues in the CDR3. V was trimmed by 1 base and J by 3 bases, leaving 7 bases between them. Germline CDR1 is GTSNPN and CDR2 is SVGIG (reference sequence). The CDR3: CAWSGGSNQPQHF. CDR3 nucleotides: TGTGCCTGGAGTGGGGGCTCCAATCAGCCCCAGCATTTT.

This clonotype was counted a few times. The V call is TRBV10-3, the J call TRBJ2-7; possible D gene TRBD2, 6 bases. The CDR3 totals 14 residues. Germline CDR1 and CDR2: ENHRY and SYGVKD. Trimming left V 0 bases short and J 2 bases short, with 8 bases between. Written as DNA, the CDR3 is TGTGCCATCAGTGAGTCGTGGGGGGCCTACGAGCAGTACTTC. Translated: CAISESWGAYEQYF.

This clonotype was seen only a few times. The genes are TRBV13 and TRBJ2-1; a possible D gene is TRBD2 (6 bases). V lost 5 bases to trimming and J lost 2 bases, with 13 bases between them. Germline V lookup: CDR1 PRHDT, CDR2 FYEKMQ (reference sequence). The CDR3 spans 15 residues. The CDR3 sequence: CASSAGRMTYNEQFF. Written as DNA, the CDR3 is TGTGCCAGCAGCGCGGGACGGATGACCTACAATGAGCAGTTCTTC. Together with reference TRBV13 and TRBJ2-1, the CDR3 gives the full variable domain: AAGVIQSPRHLIKEKRETATLKCYPIPRHDTVYWYQQGPGQDPQFLISFYEKMQSDKGSIPDRFSAQQFSDYHSELNMSSLELGDSALYFCASSAGRMTYNEQFFGPGTRLTVL.